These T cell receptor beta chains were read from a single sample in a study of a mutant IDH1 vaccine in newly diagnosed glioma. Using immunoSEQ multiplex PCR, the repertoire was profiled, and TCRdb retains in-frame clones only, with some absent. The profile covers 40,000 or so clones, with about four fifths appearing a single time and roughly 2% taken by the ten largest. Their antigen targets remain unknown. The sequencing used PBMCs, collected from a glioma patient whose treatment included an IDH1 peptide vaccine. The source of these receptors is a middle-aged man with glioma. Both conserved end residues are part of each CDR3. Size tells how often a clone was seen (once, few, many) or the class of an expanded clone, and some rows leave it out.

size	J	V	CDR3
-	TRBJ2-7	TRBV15	CATSRVPGQGGYEQYF
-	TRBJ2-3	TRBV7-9	CATTDSLDTDTQYF
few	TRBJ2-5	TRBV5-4	CASSLTPGTQETQYF
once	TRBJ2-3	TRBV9	CASSPGGLAGHGTQYF
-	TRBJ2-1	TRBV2	CASSGMESGVNEQFF
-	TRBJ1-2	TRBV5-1	CASSDESYGYTF
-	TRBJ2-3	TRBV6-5	CASSYQREGRNTQYF
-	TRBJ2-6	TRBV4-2	CASSARIGAGANVLTF
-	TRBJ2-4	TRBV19	CASSMVPLGLGKNIQYF
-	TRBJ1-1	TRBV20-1	CSASPNTEAFF
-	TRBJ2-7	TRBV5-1	CASSFQGSYEQYF
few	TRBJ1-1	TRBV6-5	CASSPGQARTEAFF
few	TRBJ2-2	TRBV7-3	CASSQTNTGELFF
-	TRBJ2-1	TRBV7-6	CASSRTGQTMGNEQFF
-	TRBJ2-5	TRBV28	CASSLTQETQYF
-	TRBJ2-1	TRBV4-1	CASSQVGAGVDEQFF
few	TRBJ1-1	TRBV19	CASSIRRAAEAFF
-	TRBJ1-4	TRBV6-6	CASSYSHEKLFF
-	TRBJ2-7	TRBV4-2	CASSRDTLGQYF
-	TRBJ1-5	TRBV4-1	CASSQWPAGNQPQHF
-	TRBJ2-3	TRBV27	CASSLRGWTGTNLGTDTQYF
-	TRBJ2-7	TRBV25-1	CASSGSYTYEQYF
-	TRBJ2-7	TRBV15	CATSRLRGGHSYEQYF
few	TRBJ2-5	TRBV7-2	CASTKLSYQETQYF
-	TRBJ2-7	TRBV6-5	CASSYKDRMGYEQYF
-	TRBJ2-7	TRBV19	CASSIQTSGVYEQYF
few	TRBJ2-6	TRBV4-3	CASSQDGAGSGANVLTF
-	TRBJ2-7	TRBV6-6	CASSYGGDGEQYF
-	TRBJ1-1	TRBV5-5	CASSWDGQGNTEAFF
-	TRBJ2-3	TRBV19	CASRGGPGTDTQYF
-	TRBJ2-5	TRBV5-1	CASSHRGLQQETQYF
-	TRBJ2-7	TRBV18	CASSTTPRGGDEQYF
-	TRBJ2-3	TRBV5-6	CASSFYTDTQYF
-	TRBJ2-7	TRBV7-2	CASSLSGTGGPQYF
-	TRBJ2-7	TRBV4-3	CASSQDPTGGPREQYF
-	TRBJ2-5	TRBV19	CASSIGVPETQYF
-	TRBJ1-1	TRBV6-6	CASSQGRPEEAFF
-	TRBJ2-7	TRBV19	CASRLAGGSSYEQYF
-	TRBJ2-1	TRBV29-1	CSAHVGRGGNEQFF
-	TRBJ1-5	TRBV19	CASRGTSLSNQPQHF
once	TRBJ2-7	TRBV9	CASSASGLAGAGNYEQYF
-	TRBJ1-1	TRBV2	CASSDRLSNTEAFF
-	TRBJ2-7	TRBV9	CARRDSYYEQYF
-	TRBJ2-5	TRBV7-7	CASSLAAGGGETQYF
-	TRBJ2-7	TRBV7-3	CANHPPGTGHEYEQYF
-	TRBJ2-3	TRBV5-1	CASSVTRGLGGYTQYF
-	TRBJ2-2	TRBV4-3	CASSQDRPGGPGELFF